This TCR beta chain was found in a study of beta chain features in type 1 diabetes. Across the study: There were some 100,000,000 sorted cells examined across all samples.

Per donor, one heparinised blood draw averaged around 110 mL. Trimming stripped 3 bases from V and 7 bases from J, with 16 bases between. Germline V lookup: CDR1 SGHTA, CDR2 FQGNSA. The CDR3 extends over 15 amino acids. Study-level points and caveats: PCR could preferentially amplify shorter templates, alike in patients and controls. Within patients, naive, central memory and Treg TCRB repertoires seemed more similar than within healthy donors.

The entirety of the isolated RNA underwent reverse transcription, so expressed TCRB transcripts were sequenced. Sequenced by immunoSEQ multiplex PCR; TCRdb stores in-frame clones only, minus some. The sample lists 150,000 or so clones; around a tenth were seen once. This clone was detected many times. What it recognizes is unknown. The chain combines TRBV7-2 with TRBJ2-1; D is uncertain. The sequencing input was central memory CD4+ T cells from blood. The TCR was taken from a woman aged 40 to 50 in good health. DNA of the CDR3: TGTGCCAGCAGCTTTCTCGCGAGCCCGGAGAATGAGCAGTTCTTC. It yields the protein CASSFLASPENEQFF.